These 32 T cell receptor beta chains were all obtained from the same sample, sequenced in a study of early T cells in non-severe SARS-CoV-2 infection. TCRdb redid the calling of the 5' RACE reads with MiXCR, one entry per CDR3 protein. The table includes about 33,000 distinct CDR3 sequences, approximately 7% detected once. The sample taken for sequencing was whole blood. These receptors were collected from an adult who was a healthcare worker with PCR-confirmed SARS-CoV-2 infection or an uninfected control (not recorded which).

To note about this clonotype: A read error is possible here, since a much larger clone lies one base away. The V and J genes are TRBV6-5 and TRBJ2-4, with D possibly matching TRBD2 (6 bases). Per germline, CDR1 MNHEY and CDR2 SVGAGI. The CDR3 spans 14 residues. V was shortened by 5 bases and J by 9 bases, with 17 bases between the two germline ends. CDR3 DNA sequence: TGTGCCAGCAGTGTAAAGTCCATGGGGGGCATTCAGTACTTC. It codes for CASSVKSMGGIQYF.

This chain uses TRBV28 with TRBJ2-1; the match to TRBD2 covers 10 bases. Trimming cost V 4 bases and J 6 bases; bases outside gene matches: 9. This CDR3 is 16 amino acids long. The V gene's germline CDR1 is MDHEN and CDR2 SYDVKM. The CDR3 nucleotides read TGTGCCAGCAGTTCCCAAGTAGCGGGAGGAGGCAATGAGCAGTTCTTC. It codes for CASSSQVAGGGNEQFF.

The J gene is TRBJ2-5, the V gene TRBV9; D is undetermined. V was trimmed by 0 bases and J by 2 bases, leaving 8 bases between them. Per the germline V gene, CDR1 is SGDLS and CDR2 is YYNGEE. The CDR3 loop spans 14 amino acids. The CDR3 protein is CASSVASRQETQYF. CDR3 nucleotide sequence: TGTGCCAGCAGCGTAGCCTCCAGGCAAGAGACCCAGTACTTC.

The rearrangement links TRBV7-3 to TRBJ1-1; the D gene is possibly TRBD1 (6 bases). V shed 2 bases and J shed 0 bases, with 7 bases lying between them. Looked up from germline, CDR1 is SGHTA and CDR2 is FQGTGA. This CDR3 region has 14 residues. CDR3 coding DNA: TGTGCCAGCAGCTTACAGGGGATGAACACTGAAGCTTTCTTT. Translated, it gives CASSLQGMNTEAFF.

The rearrangement joins TRBV20-1 to TRBJ2-3; D could derive from TRBD1 or TRBD2 (5 bases each). Germline CDR1 and CDR2: DFQATT and SNEGSKA (reference sequence). Trimming cost V 6 bases and J 6 bases, with 10 bases left between them. CDR3 size: 11 residues. The CDR3 bases are TGCAGTGCCCCTTGGGGGGATACGCAGTATTTT. Protein sequence: CSAPWGDTQYF.

This clonotype showed up many times. The gene calls are TRBV4-1 and TRBJ1-2; D is undetermined. Germline assignment: CDR1 MGHRA and CDR2 YSYEKL. The germline V and J ends were trimmed by 0 bases and 2 bases, with 7 bases remaining between them. This CDR3 contains 14 residues. As DNA, the CDR3 is TGCGCCAGCAGCCAAGATTTCATCAACTATGGCTACACCTTC. This codes for CASSQDFINYGYTF.

The chain couples TRBV27 to TRBJ2-6, with D possibly called TRBD1 or TRBD2 (5 bases each). Trimming removed 6 bases at V and 2 bases at J, with 11 bases between. Germline CDR1 and CDR2: MNHEY and SMNVEV (reference sequence). This CDR3 contains 15 residues. CDR3 residues: CASSSRGAGANVLTF. The DNA of the CDR3 is TGTGCCAGCAGCTCAAGGGGAGCTGGGGCCAACGTCCTGACTTTC.

In this sample, this clonotype turned up many times. The chain couples TRBV21-1 to TRBJ1-5. TRBV21-1 is reported as a pseudogene. The CDR3 is 13 amino acids. The CDR3 sequence: CASLLGSNQPQHF. The CDR3 nucleotides read TGTGCCAGCCTCCTTGGGAGCAATCAGCCCCAGCATTTT.

In this sample, this clonotype turned up many times. J is TRBJ2-1 and V is TRBV6-6; 8 positions match TRBD2. Germline CDR1 MNHNY, CDR2 SVGAGI (reference sequence). V shed 5 bases, J shed 1 base, and the junction held 4 bases outside the gene matches. The CDR3 is made up of 15 amino acids. The CDR3 loop is CASSRGGQSYNEQFF. DNA for the CDR3: TGTGCCAGCAGTCGGGGGGGACAATCCTACAATGAGCAGTTCTTC.

This chain links TRBV11-3 with TRBJ2-3, with 8 positions matching TRBD2. This CDR3 has 15 residues. Germline assignment: CDR1 SGHNT and CDR2 YENEEA. Losses at the gene ends were 8 bases for V and 0 bases for J; bases not matched to a gene: 7. CDR3 DNA: TGTGCCAGCCTGTGGGTAGCGGGGAGCACAGATACGCAGTATTTT. It translates to CASLWVAGSTDTQYF.

This clonotype was observed many times. V is TRBV27 and J is TRBJ2-7; D gene ambiguous. The CDR3 sequence is 15 residues long. Germline lookup yields CDR1 MNHEY and CDR2 SMNVEV (reference sequence). Trimming cost V 3 bases and J 0 bases, with 12 bases left between them. CDR3 DNA: TGTGCCAGCAGTTTCCAACACAGTCCCTCCTACGAGCAGTACTTC. Its protein is CASSFQHSPSYEQYF.

This clonotype was seen many times. The chain has TRBV12-3 or TRBV12-4 and TRBJ1-1, with no clear D. Trimming took off 2 bases at V and 2 bases at J, with 9 bases between the two ends. This CDR3 has 14 amino acids. The CDR3 DNA sequence: TGTGCCAGCAGTTTAATACAGCATAACACTGAAGCTTTCTTT. This translates into CASSLIQHNTEAFF.

V is TRBV6-5 and J is TRBJ2-7; D not certain. The CDR3 runs 13 residues. Per the germline V gene, CDR1 is MNHEY and CDR2 is SVGAGI. Trimming left V 5 bases short and J 2 bases short, with 10 bases between. In DNA, the CDR3 is TGTGCCAGCAGTAGGCAGATAACCTACGAGCAGTACTTC. Translating it yields CASSRQITYEQYF.

The chain is built from TRBV12-3 or TRBV12-4 and TRBJ1-5; TRBD1 matches at 8 bases. This CDR3 comprises 13 residues. The V segment lost 6 bases and the J segment 7 bases; nucleotides outside the gene matches: 5. CDR3 DNA sequence: TGTGCCAGCAGCAACACAGGGGGACAGCCCCAGCATTTT. Its protein is CASSNTGGQPQHF.

This clonotype has ten or more counts. The DNA for the CDR3 is TGTGCCAGCAACTTGTGGGGAGCTAACTATGGCTACACCTTC. This translates into CASNLWGANYGYTF. V usage is TRBV12-3 or TRBV12-4 and J usage is TRBJ1-2; D not certain. Trimming removed 7 bases at V and 0 bases at J, with 12 bases between. The CDR3 spans 14 residues.

This sequence joins TRBV19 and TRBJ1-5, with TRBD1 matching 7 bases. The CDR3 has 15 residues. CDR1 and CDR2 (germline): LNHDA, SQIVND (reference sequence). Losses at the gene ends were 6 bases for V and 3 bases for J; bases not matched to a gene: 8. The chain's CDR3 is CASSLTGDFNQPQHF. CDR3 DNA: TGTGCCAGTAGCCTTACAGGGGACTTCAATCAGCCCCAGCATTTT.

This clonotype was seen at least ten times. The CDR3 loop reads CASTQAGGGLNEQFF. The CDR3 DNA is TGTGCCAGTACCCAAGCGGGAGGGGGGCTCAATGAGCAGTTCTTC. V is TRBV19 and J is TRBJ2-1; 10 nucleotides agree with TRBD2. V was clipped by 7 bases and J by 6 bases; unmatched bases: 9. CDR1 LNHDA and CDR2 SQIVND come from the germline V gene (reference sequence). The CDR3 spans 15 residues.

This clonotype appeared many times. The V and J genes are TRBV7-9 and TRBJ1-1; perhaps TRBD1 as D (5 bases). The CDR3 consists of 15 residues. The germline V and J ends were trimmed by 8 bases and 5 bases, with 21 bases remaining between them. The germline V gene encodes CDR1 SEHNR and CDR2 FQNEAQ (reference sequence). CDR3 in DNA: TGTGCCAGCCAAGATCGCGGGGCCATGGGGACTGAAGCTTTCTTT. Protein: CASQDRGAMGTEAFF.

This clonotype showed up many times. This sequence joins TRBV30 and TRBJ1-1; D uncertain. The length of the CDR3 is 13 residues. V gave up 0 bases and J gave up 1 base, with 6 bases separating them. Germline CDR1 reads GTSNPN; CDR2 reads SVGIG (reference sequence). The CDR3 reads CAWSVLRNTEAFF. CDR3 sequence (DNA): TGTGCCTGGAGTGTACTGAGGAACACTGAAGCTTTCTTT.

This clonotype was observed at least ten times. The chain recombines TRBV20-1 with TRBJ2-2, with 10 bases lining up with TRBD2. CDR1 is DFQATT and CDR2 is SNEGSKA in the germline V gene (reference sequence). CDR3 length equals 16 residues. V lost 0 bases, J lost 6 bases, and 7 bases stayed unmatched. Here the CDR3 reads CSARDPGLATPGELFF. The CDR3 bases are TGCAGTGCTAGAGACCCGGGACTAGCGACTCCCGGGGAGCTGTTTTTT.

This clonotype was counted ten times or more. The chain carries TRBV9 and TRBJ2-2; D is perhaps TRBD1 or TRBD2 (5 bases each). CDR3 length: 14 residues. Germline V gene data show CDR1 as SGDLS and CDR2 as YYNGEE. Trimming stripped 8 bases from V and 3 bases from J, with 14 bases between. The CDR3 loop is CASMGESYTGELFF. CDR3 bases: TGTGCCAGTATGGGGGAGAGTTACACCGGGGAGCTGTTTTTT. Based on the CDR3 plus reference TRBV9 and TRBJ2-2, the full variable domain is DSGVTQTPKHLITATGQRVTLRCSPRSGDLSVYWYQQSLDQGLQFLIQYYNGEERAKGNILERFSAQQFPDLHSELNLSSLELGDSALYFCASMGESYTGELFFGEGSRLTVL.

The V gene is TRBV4-2, the J gene TRBJ2-1; 7 nucleotides line up with TRBD2. Germline assignment: CDR1 LGHNA and CDR2 YNFKEQ. V trimming: 7 bases; J trimming: 4 bases; junction bases outside the gene matches: 13. CDR3 length: 16 amino acids. The CDR3, as DNA: TGTGCCAGCACGGGGGGAGCAGATCTGAGTTACAATGAGCAGTTCTTC. Residues: CASTGGADLSYNEQFF.

This clonotype turned up a few times. For the CDR3, the DNA is TGTGCCACCAGCAGGGGGGTCCAGGAGGAAAAACTGTTTTTT. Protein: CATSRGVQEEKLFF. The chain is built from TRBV15 and TRBJ1-4; perhaps TRBD1 as D (5 bases). The germline V gene encodes CDR1 LNHNV and CDR2 YYDKDF (reference sequence). V lost 3 bases, J lost 8 bases, and 13 bases lay in between. The CDR3 is 14 amino acids.

This chain joins TRBV6-1 and TRBJ1-5; D may be TRBD1 (5 bases). The CDR3 consists of 15 residues. V was trimmed by 0 bases and J by 9 bases, leaving 15 bases between them. Germline V lookup: CDR1 MNHNS, CDR2 SASEGT. The DNA for the CDR3 is TGTGCCAGCAGTGAAGCCGGGACGCTGGGAGGGCCCCAGCATTTT. Translation: CASSEAGTLGGPQHF.

This clonotype was detected a few times. This chain uses TRBV30 with TRBJ2-5; D is unclear. Germline-derived CDR1 and CDR2 are GTSNPN and SVGIG (reference sequence). Trimming left V 0 bases short and J 5 bases short, with 19 bases between. The CDR3 covers 16 residues. CDR3 coding DNA: TGTGCCTGGAGTGTACCGGTCGGTGGTAGCCGGGAGACCCAGTACTTC. Protein sequence: CAWSVPVGGSRETQYF.

V gene TRBV20-1 combines with J gene TRBJ2-7; 7 bases align to TRBD2. V shed 6 bases, J shed 3 bases, and the junction held 5 bases outside the gene matches. This CDR3 comprises 12 residues. In germline, CDR1 is DFQATT, CDR2 SNEGSKA (reference sequence). The CDR3 nucleotides read TGCAGTGCGATGTCGGGAGGCTACGAGCAGTACTTC. Its translation: CSAMSGGYEQYF.

This clonotype has a count of ten or more. The chain combines TRBV5-1 with TRBJ2-1; possibly TRBD2 for D (5 bases). V lost 2 bases and J lost 6, with 15 bases in between. Germline V gene data show CDR1 as SGHRS and CDR2 as YFSETQ. This CDR3 is 15 amino acids long. CDR3 amino acids: CASSFSILVGNEQFF. The DNA for the CDR3 is TGCGCCAGCAGCTTCAGTATACTAGTTGGCAATGAGCAGTTCTTC.

This clonotype showed up many times. V gene TRBV10-3 combines with J gene TRBJ2-5; possible D gene TRBD2, 5 bases. Trimming pared 2 bases from V and 5 bases from J, leaving 6 bases between. CDR3 length: 12 residues. Germline V gene lookup returns CDR1 ENHRY and CDR2 SYGVKD. This CDR3 reads CAISETRETQYF. The DNA of the CDR3 is TGTGCCATCAGTGAGACTAGGGAGACCCAGTACTTC.

The chain is built from TRBV19 and TRBJ1-5; no definite D call. The CDR3 extends over 14 amino acids. Germline lookup yields CDR1 LNHDA and CDR2 SQIVND (reference sequence). Trimming took off 6 bases at V and 0 bases at J, with 9 bases between the two ends. The CDR3 coding sequence is TGTGCCAGTAGGACCGGCTATAGCAATCAGCCCCAGCATTTT. This codes for CASRTGYSNQPQHF.

This clonotype has at least ten counts. V usage is TRBV5-1 and J usage is TRBJ2-7, with TRBD1 matching 7 bases. CDR1 and CDR2 from the germline V gene are SGHRS and YFSETQ. CDR3 size: 14 residues. J gave up 3 bases and V 7 bases, and 10 bases lay outside the gene matches. The CDR3 protein is CASSPGGAFYEQYF. CDR3 coding DNA: TGCGCCAGCTCCCCAGGGGGTGCCTTCTACGAGCAGTACTTC.

This clonotype was counted many times. This chain connects TRBV29-1 to TRBJ2-7; a weak D match, TRBD2 (5 bases). The CDR3 spans 11 residues. With 8 bases removed from V and 1 base from J, the gap between germline ends came to 9 bases. From germline, CDR1 is SQVTM and CDR2 ANQGSEA. The CDR3 DNA follows: TGCAGCTACCGGGGTTCCTACGAGCAGTACTTC. Translating it yields CSYRGSYEQYF.

The V call is TRBV5-4, the J call TRBJ2-1; 7 bases are shared with TRBD2. The CDR3 spans 15 residues. Germline CDR1 and CDR2: SGHNT and YYREEE (reference sequence). The V gene end was trimmed by 4 bases and the J gene end by 4 bases; junction bases not matched to a gene: 8. This CDR3 reads CASSHSGTTYNEQFF. In DNA, the CDR3 is TGTGCCAGCAGCCACTCCGGGACTACATACAATGAGCAGTTCTTC.